This note documents a single T cell receptor beta chain sequence. This specimen belongs to a study of identical twins. The CDR3 sequence is 12 residues long. The V end was cut by 5 bases, the J end by 8 bases, with 12 bases between. TCRdb used MiXCR to reprocess the 5' RACE reads, holding one entry per CDR3 protein. The data show roughly 500,000 distinct CDR3 sequences, 20% to 25% seen once. These data were also filed under a second study, of T cells expressing NK-cell markers. That paper notes: The same clonotypes also predominated in the CD3+CD56-NKG2C+ fraction of several donors.

The V call is TRBV12-3 or TRBV12-4, the J call TRBJ1-1; D possibly corresponds to TRBD1 (6 bases). Specimen: CD4+ T cells sorted from blood. The source of this sequence is a young woman in good health. As DNA, the CDR3 is TGTGCCAGCAGTCCAAGGGGGGCCGAAGCTTTCTTT. Translation gives CASSPRGAEAFF.